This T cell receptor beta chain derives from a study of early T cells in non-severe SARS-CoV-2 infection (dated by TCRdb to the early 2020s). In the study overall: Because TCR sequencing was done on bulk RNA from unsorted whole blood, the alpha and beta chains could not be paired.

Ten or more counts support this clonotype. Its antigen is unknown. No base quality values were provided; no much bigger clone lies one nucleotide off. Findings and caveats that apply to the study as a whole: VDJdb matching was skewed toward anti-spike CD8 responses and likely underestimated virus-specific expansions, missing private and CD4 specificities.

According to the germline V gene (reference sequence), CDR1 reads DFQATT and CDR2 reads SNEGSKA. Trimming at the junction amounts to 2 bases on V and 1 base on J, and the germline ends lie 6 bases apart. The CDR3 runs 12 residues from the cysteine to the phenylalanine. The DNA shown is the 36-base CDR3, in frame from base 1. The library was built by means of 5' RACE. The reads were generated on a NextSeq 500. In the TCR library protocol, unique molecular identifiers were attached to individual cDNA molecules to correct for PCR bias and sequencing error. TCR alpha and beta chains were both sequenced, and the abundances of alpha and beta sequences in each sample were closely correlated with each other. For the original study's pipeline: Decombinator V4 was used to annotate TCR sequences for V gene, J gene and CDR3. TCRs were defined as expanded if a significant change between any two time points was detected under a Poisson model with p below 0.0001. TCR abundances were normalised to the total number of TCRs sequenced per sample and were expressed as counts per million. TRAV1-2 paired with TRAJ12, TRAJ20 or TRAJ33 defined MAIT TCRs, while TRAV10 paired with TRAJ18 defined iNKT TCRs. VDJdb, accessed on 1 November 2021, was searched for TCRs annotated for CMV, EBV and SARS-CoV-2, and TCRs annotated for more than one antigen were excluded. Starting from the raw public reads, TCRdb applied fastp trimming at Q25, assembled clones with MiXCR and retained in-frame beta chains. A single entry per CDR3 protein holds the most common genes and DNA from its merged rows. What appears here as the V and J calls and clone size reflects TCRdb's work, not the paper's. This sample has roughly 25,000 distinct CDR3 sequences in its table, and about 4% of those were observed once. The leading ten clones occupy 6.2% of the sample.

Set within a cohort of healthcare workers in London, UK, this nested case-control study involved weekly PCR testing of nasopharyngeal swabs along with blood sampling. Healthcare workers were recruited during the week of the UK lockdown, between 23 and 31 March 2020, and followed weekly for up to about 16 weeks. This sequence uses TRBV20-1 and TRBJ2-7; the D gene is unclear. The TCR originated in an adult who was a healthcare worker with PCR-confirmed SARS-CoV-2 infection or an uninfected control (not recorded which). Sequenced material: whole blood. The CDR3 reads CSARLASYEQYF. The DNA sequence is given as TGCAGTGCTAGACTGGCATCCTACGAGCAGTACTTC.